Shown below are 21 T cell receptor beta chains from a single sample sequenced in a study of identifying expanded T cells in peripheral blood. This table comes from immunoSEQ multiplex PCR, and its TCRdb copy is limited to in-frame clones, with some not included. The sample has approximately 85,000 clones; 85% to 90% are singletons. Sequencing was performed on blood. The receptors come from a person between 18 and 70 years old in good health.

This clone was detected once. The V and J genes are TRBV11-3 and TRBJ2-1, with no clear D. This CDR3 region has 13 residues. Germline V gene data show CDR1 as SGHNT and CDR2 as YENEEA. The V gene lost 3 bases and the J gene lost 2 bases, with 5 bases spanning the gap. The CDR3 DNA reads TGTGCCAGCAGCTTTTCAGCCTACAATGAGCAGTTCTTC. Amino acids: CASSFSAYNEQFF. Together with reference TRBV11-3 and TRBJ2-1, the CDR3 gives the full variable domain: EAGVVQSPRYKIIEKKQPVAFWCNPISGHNTLYWYLQNLGQGPELLIRYENEEAVDDSQLPKDRFSAERLKGVDSTLKIQPAELGDSAVYLCASSFSAYNEQFFGPGTRLTVL.

The genes are TRBV28 and TRBJ1-5; 9 bases agree with TRBD1. The junction had 7 bases not matched to a gene; V was cut back by 10 bases and J by 6 bases. CDR3 length: 13 amino acids. CDR1 is MDHEN and CDR2 is SYDVKM in the germline V gene. Here the CDR3 DNA reads TGTGCCACCGATACAGGGGGCTTTCAGCCCCAGCATTTT. Translating gives CATDTGGFQPQHF.

The chain has TRBV6-6 and TRBJ1-3; 9 bases match TRBD1. The trim removed 2 bases at V and 14 bases at J, leaving 10 bases unmatched. Germline CDR1 is MNHNY and CDR2 is SVGAGI (reference sequence). The CDR3 is made up of 14 amino acids. The CDR3 here is CASSYGTGPDPLYF. The CDR3 region has the DNA TGTGCCAGCAGTTACGGGACAGGGCCCGACCCCCTATATTTT.

This sequence joins TRBV7-8 and TRBJ2-7; 7 bases agree with TRBD1. This CDR3 has 16 residues. The junction had 5 bases not matched to a gene; V was cut back by 0 bases and J by 0 bases. Germline values: CDR1 SGHVS, CDR2 FQNEAQ. The CDR3 nucleotides are TGTGCCAGCAGCTTAGCCCCGGACAGGAGCTCCTACGAGCAGTACTTC. Residues: CASSLAPDRSSYEQYF.

The V and J genes are TRBV11-2 and TRBJ2-3; 9 nucleotides agree with TRBD1. CDR3 length: 15 residues. Germline V gene sequence: CDR1 SGHAT, CDR2 FQNNGV. V shed 2 bases and J 3 bases; nucleotides not matched to a gene: 3. CDR3 DNA sequence: TGTGCCAGCAGCTTAAGGACAGGGGCAACAGATACGCAGTATTTT. Its translation: CASSLRTGATDTQYF. Based on the CDR3 plus reference TRBV11-2 and TRBJ2-3, the full variable domain is EAGVAQSPRYKIIEKRQSVAFWCNPISGHATLYWYQQILGQGPKLLIQFQNNGVVDDSQLPKDRFSAERLKGVDSTLKIQPAKLEDSAVYLCASSLRTGATDTQYFGPGTRLTVL.

This chain links TRBV7-9 with TRBJ2-1; 9 bases align to TRBD1. The CDR3 loop spans 15 amino acids. Trimming cost V 2 bases and J 7 bases; bases outside gene matches: 6. Germline lookup yields CDR1 SEHNR and CDR2 FQNEAQ (reference sequence). The DNA of the CDR3 is TGTGCCAGCAGCTTACAGGGACAGGGCGGAAATGAGCAGTTCTTC. This sequence encodes CASSLQGQGGNEQFF. Based on the CDR3 plus reference TRBV7-9 and TRBJ2-1, the full variable domain is DTGVSQNPRHKITKRGQNVTFRCDPISEHNRLYWYRQTLGQGPEFLTYFQNEAQLEKSRLLSDRFSAERPKGSFSTLEIQRTEQGDSAMYLCASSLQGQGGNEQFFGPGTRLTVL.

The chain joins TRBV12-5 to TRBJ1-1; 10 bases agree with TRBD1. Germline CDR1 reads LGHNT; CDR2 reads FRNRAP. This CDR3 has 19 amino acids. V was pared by 2 bases and J by 0 bases, with 12 bases of the junction left unmatched. As DNA, the CDR3 is TGTGCTAGTGGTTTGCCAAGGGGACAGGGGACTAGTTTGAACACTGAAGCTTTCTTT. Its protein product is CASGLPRGQGTSLNTEAFF.

The chain employs TRBV2 and TRBJ2-5; D is ambiguous. CDR3 length: 11 residues. The germline V and J ends were trimmed by 7 bases and 5 bases, with 8 bases remaining between them. Germline V gene lookup returns CDR1 SNHLY and CDR2 FYNNEI. Here the CDR3 reads CASTFGETQYF. CDR3 DNA: TGTGCCAGCACCTTCGGGGAGACCCAGTACTTC.

The chain is built from TRBV7-9 and TRBJ2-5, with 10 bases that match TRBD1. V gave up 0 bases and J gave up 0 bases; unmatched junction bases: 10. CDR1 and CDR2 from the germline V gene are SEHNR and FQNEAQ (reference sequence). The CDR3 consists of 19 residues. The CDR3 is CASSLATRGTGAYQETQYF. CDR3 nucleotide sequence: TGTGCCAGCAGCTTAGCTACTCGAGGGACAGGGGCGTACCAAGAGACCCAGTACTTC.

This sequence joins TRBV10-2 and TRBJ1-2; no definite D call. Trimming took off 2 bases at V and 5 bases at J, with 12 bases between the two ends. Per the germline V gene, CDR1 is WSHSY and CDR2 is SAAADI. This CDR3 region has 14 residues. The CDR3 sequence: CASSEAGEGYGYTF. CDR3 DNA: TGCGCCAGCAGTGAGGCAGGCGAAGGATATGGCTACACCTTC.

The rearrangement joins TRBV7-9 to TRBJ2-7, with D perhaps assigned TRBD1 or TRBD2 (5 bases each). Per the germline V gene, CDR1 is SEHNR and CDR2 is FQNEAQ (reference sequence). Deletions cut 3 bases from V and 9 bases from J, with 12 bases between. The CDR3 runs 12 residues. The CDR3 DNA is TGTGCCAGCAGCTTCGGGGCCTCCGGGCAGTACTTC. Its protein is CASSFGASGQYF.

This clone was counted once. The chain is built from TRBV6-6 and TRBJ2-1; the D gene is possibly TRBD2 (7 bases). CDR1 is MNHNY, CDR2 SVGAGI, per germline (reference sequence). This CDR3 comprises 14 residues. V was trimmed by 8 bases and J by 2 bases, leaving 13 bases between them. In DNA form, the CDR3 reads TGTGCCAGCGTGGGAGGGGGGGCCTACAATGAGCAGTTCTTC. Protein: CASVGGGAYNEQFF.

The J gene is TRBJ2-1, the V gene TRBV23-1, with 9 bases lining up with TRBD1. TRBV23-1 is given ORF status, its function remaining uncertain. The trim removed 2 bases at V and 0 bases at J, leaving 8 bases unmatched. This CDR3 is 18 amino acids long. CDR3 loop: CASSQPGTGNTSYNEQFF. The CDR3 bases are TGCGCCAGCAGTCAACCAGGGACAGGGAACACCTCCTACAATGAGCAGTTCTTC.

CDR3 sequence: CASSSRGVRDTEAFF. CDR3 coding DNA: TGTGCCAGCAGCTCAAGGGGGGTAAGGGACACTGAAGCTTTCTTT. V usage is TRBV7-9 and J usage is TRBJ1-1, with TRBD1 as a possible D gene (6 bases). The germline CDR1 and CDR2 sequences are SEHNR and FQNEAQ (reference sequence). This CDR3 region has 15 residues. The germline V and J ends were trimmed by 4 bases and 3 bases, with 15 bases remaining between them. The entire variable domain, with the rest obtained from reference TRBV7-9 and TRBJ1-1, is as follows: DTGVSQNPRHKITKRGQNVTFRCDPISEHNRLYWYRQTLGQGPEFLTYFQNEAQLEKSRLLSDRFSAERPKGSFSTLEIQRTEQGDSAMYLCASSSRGVRDTEAFFGQGTRLTVV.

The rearrangement joins TRBV18 to TRBJ2-1, with 7 positions matching TRBD2. CDR1 is KGHSH and CDR2 is LQKENI in the germline V gene. CDR3 length: 18 residues. The V gene end was trimmed by 3 bases and the J gene end by 4 bases; junction bases not matched to a gene: 15. The CDR3 loop reads CASSPRTPSGRPYNEQFF. For the CDR3, the DNA is TGTGCCAGCTCACCCCGAACGCCTAGCGGACGTCCGTACAATGAGCAGTTCTTC.

Only one count was recorded for this clone. The rearrangement joins TRBV10-1 to TRBJ2-7, with 8 bases lining up with TRBD1. With V trimmed by 4 bases and J by 1 base, 3 bases remained unmatched. Germline V gives CDR1 WNHNN, CDR2 SYGVQD (reference sequence). The CDR3 has 14 amino acids. The DNA for the CDR3 is TGCGCCAGCAGTGCTCGGACAGGGTCCTACGAGCAGTACTTC. Its protein is CASSARTGSYEQYF.

The J gene is TRBJ2-3, the V gene TRBV11-1; 7 positions agree with TRBD2. With 0 bases clipped from V and 4 bases from J, the junction kept 4 bases outside the gene matches. CDR1 is SGHAT, CDR2 FQDESV, per germline (reference sequence). There are 15 residues in the CDR3. CDR3 nucleotide sequence: TGTGCCAGCAGCTTAGCATGGGCGGGGGCAGATACGCAGTATTTT. It translates to CASSLAWAGADTQYF.

The chain joins TRBV14 to TRBJ2-3; D is possibly TRBD2 (5 bases). The CDR3 extends over 15 amino acids. CDR1 and CDR2 from the germline V gene are SGHDN and FVKESK. Trimming took off 4 bases at V and 6 bases at J, with 17 bases between the two ends. The CDR3 reads CASSRLFSRGDTQYF. For the CDR3, the DNA is TGTGCCAGCAGCCGACTCTTCTCCCGCGGGGATACGCAGTATTTT.

This clone was seen just once. V and J are TRBV2 and TRBJ1-5, with D perhaps matching TRBD1 (5 bases). V was trimmed by 4 bases and J by 2 bases, leaving 12 bases between them. Germline CDR1 reads SNHLY; CDR2 reads FYNNEI. The CDR3 length is 15 residues. CDR3 nucleotide sequence: TGTGCCAGCAGTGGGTGGGGGTCGGGCAATCAGCCCCAGCATTTT. Encoded protein: CASSGWGSGNQPQHF. Combining the CDR3 with reference TRBV2 and TRBJ1-5 gives the whole variable domain EPEVTQTPSHQVTQMGQEVILRCVPISNHLYFYWYRQILGQKVEFLVSFYNNEISEKSEIFDDQFSVERPDGSNFTLKIRSTKLEDSAMYFCASSGWGSGNQPQHFGDGTRLSIL.

The chain couples TRBV10-3 to TRBJ2-3, with TRBD2 matching over 10 bases. The CDR3 totals 14 residues. Trimming took 6 bases from V and 7 from J; bases not matched to a gene: 7. CDR1 is ENHRY, CDR2 SYGVKD, per germline. The CDR3 region has the DNA TGTGCCATCAGGGAACTAGCGGGGTACAATACGCAGTATTTT. Protein sequence: CAIRELAGYNTQYF.

This clone came up once. This chain joins TRBV6-5 and TRBJ1-4; unclear D gene. The CDR3 totals 15 residues. Germline CDR1 and CDR2: MNHEY and SVGAGI. Deletions cut 6 bases from V and 4 bases from J, with 15 bases between. The DNA for the CDR3 is TGTGCCAGCAGCTTAGCTTCGGGGATTAATGAAAAACTGTTTTTT. Amino acid sequence: CASSLASGINEKLFF.